Listed below are T cell receptor beta chains from one sample, sequenced in a study of CD4 T cells in relation to SARS-CoV-2 and coronaviruses. These receptors lack a known antigen. This table comes from immunoSEQ multiplex PCR, and its TCRdb copy is limited to in-frame clones, with some not included. Of roughly 29,000 clones listed, about 73% were seen once; the top ten hold 20% to 25%. Sequenced sample: CD4+ T cells from PBMCs, cultured in vitro. The origin of the receptors is a human donor in good health. The CDR3 runs from the conserved cysteine through the conserved F or W. D genes are given only for firm matches. Clone size, where shown, is once, few, many, or a class for clones that have expanded.

J gene | D gene | V gene | clone size | CDR3 protein | CDR3 DNA
TRBJ2-7 | . | TRBV5-5 | . | CASSLLVYNLGTLEQYF | TGTGCCAGCAGCTTGTTGGTATACAATCTAGGGACTCTCGAGCAGTACTTC
TRBJ1-2 | TRBD1 | TRBV7-2 | . | CASSTRTGDYGYTF | TGTGCCAGCAGCACCAGGACAGGAGACTATGGCTACACCTTC
TRBJ2-3 | . | TRBV5-1 | . | CASSMNQGNTQYF | TGCGCCAGCAGCATGAATCAGGGGAATACGCAGTATTTT
TRBJ2-2 | . | TRBV5-6 | . | CASSLFAGSTGELFF | TGTGCCAGCAGCTTGTTTGCGGGAAGTACCGGGGAGCTGTTTTTT
TRBJ1-5 | . | TRBV19 | . | CATSLDWGNQPQHF | TGTGCCACCAGCTTGGATTGGGGCAATCAGCCCCAGCATTTT
TRBJ2-7 | TRBD2 | TRBV4-1 | . | CASSHGTSGGRIYSYEQYF | TGCGCCAGCAGCCACGGGACTAGCGGGGGAAGGATTTACTCCTACGAGCAGTACTTC
TRBJ2-2 | TRBD2 | TRBV5-4 | . | CASRQGLAGNTGELFF | TGTGCCAGCAGACAGGGACTAGCGGGGAACACCGGGGAGCTGTTTTTT
TRBJ1-6 | . | TRBV5-1 | . | CASSLEGSNSPLHF | TGCGCCAGCAGCTTGGAAGGGAGTAATTCACCCCTCCACTTT
TRBJ1-1 | TRBD1 | TRBV6-5 | . | CASNDIGRDRTEAFF | TGTGCCAGCAACGATATCGGGAGGGACAGGACTGAAGCTTTCTTT
TRBJ2-7 | . | TRBV10-3 | . | CAISGTGGGYEQYF | TGTGCCATCAGCGGTACAGGGGGGGGTTACGAGCAGTACTTC
TRBJ1-2 | . | TRBV7-8 | . | CASSLTYGEPNYGYTF | TGTGCCAGCAGCTTAACTTATGGGGAACCCAACTATGGCTACACCTTC
TRBJ2-2 | . | TRBV11-3 | few | CASSLLAGELFF | TGTGCCAGCAGCTTACTAGCCGGGGAGCTGTTTTTT
TRBJ2-3 | . | TRBV7-2 | . | CASSLVPTVRGTDTQYF | TGTGCCAGCAGCTTAGTCCCTACGGTGCGGGGCACAGATACGCAGTATTTT
TRBJ2-3 | TRBD1 | TRBV7-2 | . | CASSFGQGVTDTQYF | TGTGCCAGCAGCTTCGGACAGGGCGTCACAGATACGCAGTATTTT
TRBJ1-2 | TRBD1 | TRBV4-3 | once | CASSQDLSGGVYGYTF | TGCGCCAGCAGCCAAGATCTTTCAGGGGGGGTCTATGGCTACACCTTC
TRBJ2-7 | TRBD2 | TRBV9 | . | CASSPGLGLAGTYEQYF | TGTGCCAGCAGCCCGGGGTTGGGACTAGCGGGAACCTACGAGCAGTACTTC
TRBJ2-2 | TRBD1 | TRBV5-6 | . | CASSPINRGRLSTGELFF | TGTGCCAGCAGCCCGATTAACAGGGGGCGTCTCTCCACCGGGGAGCTGTTTTTT
TRBJ1-2 | . | TRBV5-4 | . | CASSLAVGTPLGYTF | TGTGCCAGCAGCTTGGCGGTGGGTACTCCCCTTGGCTACACCTTC
TRBJ2-1 | . | TRBV6-5 | . | CASSYGSRHYNEQFF | TGTGCCAGCAGTTACGGGTCCCGGCACTACAATGAGCAGTTCTTC
TRBJ2-5 | TRBD2 | TRBV11-2 | . | CASSLVTSGYQETQYF | TGTGCCAGCAGCTTAGTGACTAGCGGGTACCAAGAGACCCAGTACTTC
TRBJ2-5 | TRBD2 | TRBV20-1 | . | CSASVLAGVLLGETQYF | TGCAGTGCTAGTGTCCTAGCGGGAGTGCTTTTGGGAGAGACCCAGTACTTC
TRBJ1-1 | . | TRBV4-1 | once | CASSSREGREAFF | TGCGCCAGCAGTAGTAGGGAAGGGCGTGAAGCTTTCTTT